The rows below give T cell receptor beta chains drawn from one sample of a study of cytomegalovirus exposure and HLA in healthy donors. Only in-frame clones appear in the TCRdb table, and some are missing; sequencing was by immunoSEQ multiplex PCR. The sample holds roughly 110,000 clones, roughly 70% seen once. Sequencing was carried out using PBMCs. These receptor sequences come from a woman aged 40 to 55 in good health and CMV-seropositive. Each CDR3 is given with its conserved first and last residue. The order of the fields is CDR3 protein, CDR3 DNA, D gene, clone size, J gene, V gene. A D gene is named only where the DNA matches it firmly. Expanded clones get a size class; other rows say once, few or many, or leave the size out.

CASSSTGARYSPLHF	TGTGCCAGCAGCTCGACAGGGGCTAGGTATTCACCCCTCCACTTT	TRBD1	many	TRBJ1-6	TRBV11-2
CASSLAPSSGGKDTQYF	TGTGCCAGCAGCTTAGCTCCGTCTAGCGGGGGAAAAGATACGCAGTATTTT	TRBD2	once	TRBJ2-3	TRBV7-9
CASSTVGYNSPLHF	TGTGCCAGCAGCACTGTCGGTTATAATTCACCCCTCCACTTT	.	.	TRBJ1-6	TRBV28
CALRSVSGTYNEQFF	TGTGCCCTCCGGTCGGTTAGCGGCACTTACAATGAGCAGTTCTTC	.	few	TRBJ2-1	TRBV30
CASSSSPNSYNEQFF	TGCGCCAGCAGCTCTAGCCCAAACTCCTACAATGAGCAGTTCTTC	.	few	TRBJ2-1	TRBV5-1
CASSPVAGSSYEQYF	TGTGCCAGCAGCCCTGTGGCAGGGTCATCCTACGAGCAGTACTTC	.	.	TRBJ2-7	TRBV6-6
CASARTSYETQYF	TGCGCCAGCGCCCGGACTAGCTATGAGACCCAGTACTTC	TRBD2	.	TRBJ2-5	TRBV5-1
CASSAGDEKLFF	TGTGCCAGCAGCGCCGGAGACGAAAAACTGTTTTTT	.	.	TRBJ1-4	TRBV9
CASSLGGAGDNNYGYTF	TGTGCCAGCAGCTTAGGGGGCGCGGGAGATAATAACTATGGCTACACCTTC	.	.	TRBJ1-2	TRBV7-6
CASSQGGLQGTQHF	TGCGCCAGCAGCCAAGGCGGTCTTCAGGGAACCCAGCATTTT	.	.	TRBJ1-5	TRBV4-1
CSGLGQGSNTEAFF	TGCAGCGGGTTAGGACAGGGATCGAACACTGAAGCTTTCTTT	TRBD1	.	TRBJ1-1	TRBV29-1
CASSLNRGSGETQYF	TGCGCCAGCAGCTTGAACAGGGGGTCCGGGGAGACCCAGTACTTC	TRBD1	.	TRBJ2-5	TRBV5-1
CSVALGGGLSNQPQHF	TGCAGCGTCGCCCTAGGGGGGGGGCTAAGCAATCAGCCCCAGCATTTT	.	.	TRBJ1-5	TRBV29-1
CASSYLSTGGYTF	TGTGCCAGCAGTTACTTGTCCACCGGGGGCTACACCTTC	.	.	TRBJ1-2	TRBV6-5
CASSLDRIETQYF	TGCGCCAGCAGCTTGGACAGGATTGAGACCCAGTACTTC	.	.	TRBJ2-5	TRBV5-1
CASSLDLAGGTDTQYF	TGCGCCAGCAGCTTGGATCTAGCGGGGGGCACAGATACGCAGTATTTT	TRBD2	.	TRBJ2-3	TRBV5-1
CAIRTSGGPGETQYF	TGTGCCATCCGGACTAGCGGGGGTCCCGGGGAGACCCAGTACTTC	TRBD2	.	TRBJ2-5	TRBV10-3
CASSLYRAQETQYF	TGTGCCAGCTCACTGTACAGGGCCCAAGAGACCCAGTACTTC	.	.	TRBJ2-5	TRBV18
CASSDVSNQPQHF	TGTGCCAGCAGTGACGTCAGTAATCAGCCCCAGCATTTT	.	.	TRBJ1-5	TRBV6-1
CASRNGQGGAHADTQYF	TGCGCCAGCAGAAACGGACAGGGGGGAGCACACGCAGATACGCAGTATTTT	TRBD1	few	TRBJ2-3	TRBV10-2
CASSLPPEGNTEAFF	TGTGCCAGCAGCCTTCCTCCAGAGGGGAACACTGAAGCTTTCTTT	.	.	TRBJ1-1	TRBV6-6
CASSLGADQPQHF	TGTGCTAGCAGCCTGGGGGCGGATCAGCCCCAGCATTTT	.	few	TRBJ1-5	TRBV7-7
CASSQTSGHTGELFF	TGTGCCAGCAGTCAGACTAGCGGCCACACCGGGGAGCTGTTTTTT	TRBD2	.	TRBJ2-2	TRBV6-4